The 4 T cell receptor beta chains in this list originate from one sample, sequenced in a study of blood T cell repertoires in COVID-19. Only in-frame clones appear in the TCRdb table, and some are missing; sequencing was by immunoSEQ multiplex PCR. Here the sample spans 150,000 to 200,000 clones, about 88% being singletons. Sequenced: peripheral blood. Source of these receptors: a man between 60 and 70 years old with active or convalescent COVID-19.

This clone was observed a single time. Germline and junction disagree at one end, which may indicate a read error. V is TRBV11-2 and J is TRBJ2-3; D is perhaps TRBD1 (7 bases). The CDR3 length is 15 residues. Per germline, CDR1 SGHAT and CDR2 FQNNGV. For the CDR3, the DNA is TGTGCCAGCACCTTAGTTCAGGGGGGTTCAGATACGCAGTATTTT. It translates to CASTLVQGGSDTQYF.

The chain recombines TRBV7-2 with TRBJ2-2, with D possibly TRBD2 on 6 matching bases. Trimming took off 2 bases at V and 4 bases at J, with 17 bases between the two ends. This CDR3 is built from 17 residues. In germline, CDR1 is SGHTA, CDR2 FQGNSA. CDR3 sequence: CASSLPAGTDLTGELFF. CDR3 sequence (DNA): TGTGCCAGCAGCTTACCTGCGGGGACCGACCTCACCGGGGAGCTGTTTTTT. The complete variable domain, with remaining parts taken from reference TRBV7-2 and TRBJ2-2, reads GAGVSQSPSNKVTEKGKDVELRCDPISGHTALYWYRQSLGQGLEFLIYFQGNSAPDKSGLPSDRFSAERTGGSVSTLTIQRTQQEDSAVYLCASSLPAGTDLTGELFFGEGSRLTVL.

V usage is TRBV3-1 (or the pseudogene TRBV3-2) and J usage is TRBJ2-2, with 9 bases that match TRBD2. This CDR3 has 18 amino acids. The J segment lost 2 bases and the V segment lost 0 bases, leaving 7 bases of the junction unmatched. In germline, CDR1 is LGHDT, CDR2 YNNKEL (reference sequence). CDR3 in DNA: TGTGCCAGCAGCCAAGACGGGAGACTAGCGGCCAACACCGGGGAGCTGTTTTTT. It translates to CASSQDGRLAANTGELFF.

This chain connects TRBV5-5 to TRBJ2-7; 7 nucleotides align to TRBD1. The V gene's germline CDR1 is SGHKS and CDR2 YYEKEE (reference sequence). The CDR3 has 13 amino acids. V trimming: 6 bases; J trimming: 4 bases; junction bases outside the gene matches: 7. CDR3 nucleotide sequence: TGTGCCAGCACCCCGGGGACAGTTTACGAGCAGTACTTC. It codes for CASTPGTVYEQYF. Full variable domain (remainder filled in from reference TRBV5-5 and TRBJ2-7): DAGVTQSPTHLIKTRGQQVTLRCSPISGHKSVSWYQQVLGQGPQFIFQYYEKEERGRGNFPDRFSARQFPNYSSELNVNALLLGDSALYLCASTPGTVYEQYFGPGTRLTVT.